The next 26 T cell receptor beta chains were all read from a single sample in a study of cytomegalovirus exposure and HLA in healthy donors. Primers for the PCR totalled 60 Vbeta and 13 Jbeta. Here immunoSEQ multiplex PCR was the method, and the copy in TCRdb shows in-frame clones only, minus some. Counted here are about 200,000 clones, around 80% occurring once; the ten biggest clones make up about 6%. The sample taken for sequencing was PBMCs. The source is a man aged 35-49 years in good health and CMV-seropositive.

This clone was observed once. The V and J genes are TRBV21-1 and TRBJ2-1; the table's TRBD2 call for D was not verified on the DNA. TRBV21-1 is assigned pseudogene status. The CDR3 runs to 16 residues. As DNA, the CDR3 is TGTGCCAGCGGTCAAAGAAAGCGGGAGATAAAGGATGAGCAGTTCTTC. It translates to CASGQRKREIKDEQFF.

The rearrangement joins TRBV7-8 to TRBJ2-7; 8 positions match TRBD2. V was clipped by 2 bases and J by 7 bases; unmatched bases: 13. Looked up from germline, CDR1 is SGHVS and CDR2 is FQNEAQ. This CDR3 spans 16 amino acids. CDR3 loop: CASSLRPTGGLGEQYV. The CDR3 bases are TGTGCCAGCAGCTTACGGCCCACGGGGGGGCTCGGGGAGCAGTACGTC.

This sequence joins TRBV9 and TRBJ2-5, with a tentative D call TRBD1 (5 bases). CDR1 SGDLS and CDR2 YYNGEE come from the germline V gene. Trimming shortened V by 4 bases and J by 2 bases, and 9 bases separated the two germline ends. This CDR3 comprises 13 residues. This CDR3 is CASSRRTQETQYF. The CDR3 DNA sequence: TGTGCCAGCAGCAGACGGACACAAGAGACCCAGTACTTC.

The chain combines TRBV6-5 with TRBJ2-2; TRBD2 agrees at 8 bases. CDR1 and CDR2 from the germline V gene are MNHEY and SVGAGI. The CDR3 is 15 residues long. Germline trimming cut 6 bases from V and 6 bases from J; bases unmatched to any gene: 9. The CDR3 region is CASRISGSTSGELFF. CDR3 nucleotides: TGTGCCAGCAGGATCAGCGGGAGTACTTCCGGGGAGCTGTTTTTT.

The chain is built from TRBV10-1 and TRBJ2-1; TRBD2 matches at 11 bases. Losses at the gene ends were 11 bases for V and 4 bases for J; bases not matched to a gene: 10. CDR1 is WNHNN and CDR2 is SYGVQD in the germline V gene (reference sequence). This CDR3 contains 15 residues. CDR3 nucleotides: TGCGCCTGCTCGGATGGGACTAGCGGATACAATGAGCAGTTCTTC. Its protein is CACSDGTSGYNEQFF.

This sequence joins TRBV2 and TRBJ1-1; D perhaps matches TRBD1 (6 bases). CDR3 length: 15 residues. Germline V gene sequence: CDR1 SNHLY, CDR2 FYNNEI. V lost 6 bases, J lost 0 bases, and 14 bases lay in between. CDR3 loop: CASRSGTILNTEAFF. The DNA of the CDR3 is TGTGCCAGCAGAAGTGGGACAATCCTGAACACTGAAGCTTTCTTT. The whole variable domain, remainder taken from reference TRBV2 and TRBJ1-1, is EPEVTQTPSHQVTQMGQEVILRCVPISNHLYFYWYRQILGQKVEFLVSFYNNEISEKSEIFDDQFSVERPDGSNFTLKIRSTKLEDSAMYFCASRSGTILNTEAFFGQGTRLTVV.

The chain is built from TRBV5-6 and TRBJ1-3, with D hard to call. Germline-derived CDR1 and CDR2 are SGHDT and YYEEEE. The CDR3 sequence is 13 residues long. V was trimmed by 0 bases and J by 11 bases, leaving 12 bases between them. This chain's CDR3 is CASSLGPREAIYF. The CDR3 region has the DNA TGTGCCAGCAGCTTGGGGCCGAGGGAAGCCATATATTTT.

This rearrangement joins TRBV10-2 to TRBJ2-7; 13 bases line up with TRBD2. V was clipped by 6 bases and J by 2 bases; unmatched bases: 4. Germline-derived CDR1 and CDR2 are WSHSY and SAAADI. The CDR3 loop spans 15 amino acids. CDR3 amino acids: CASREGLAGPYEQYF. As DNA, the CDR3 is TGCGCCAGCAGGGAGGGACTAGCGGGACCCTACGAGCAGTACTTC.

The chain has TRBV4-1 and TRBJ2-5; no firm D call. Germline lookup yields CDR1 MGHRA and CDR2 YSYEKL. This CDR3 is built from 14 residues. Trimming took off 1 base at V and 3 bases at J, with 9 bases between the two ends. CDR3 coding DNA: TGCGCCAGCAGCCAAGGACTGAGAGAAGAGACCCAGTACTTC. As protein: CASSQGLREETQYF.

This chain connects TRBV5-1 to TRBJ1-1, with 8 positions matching TRBD1. Germline CDR1 and CDR2: SGHRS and YFSETQ. Unmatched junction bases numbered 7, after V lost 4 bases and J lost 11 bases. The CDR3 is 12 residues long. CDR3 in DNA: TGCGCCAGCAGCGTCGACAGGGGTGAGGCTTTCTTT. Translation: CASSVDRGEAFF.

The gene calls are TRBV27 and TRBJ2-2; unclear D gene. CDR3 length equals 12 residues. The V gene lost 4 bases and the J gene lost 9 bases, with 9 bases spanning the gap. The germline V gene has CDR1 MNHEY and CDR2 SMNVEV (reference sequence). Here the CDR3 reads CASSSYRRELFF. The CDR3 bases are TGTGCCAGCAGTTCCTACCGCAGGGAGCTGTTTTTT.

The chain is built from TRBV6-5 and TRBJ2-1; weak D call: TRBD1 (5 bases). Trimming took off 2 bases at V and 5 bases at J, with 16 bases between the two ends. The CDR3 is 16 amino acids. Germline CDR1 and CDR2: MNHEY and SVGAGI. For the CDR3, the DNA is TGTGCCAGCAGTTACGAAGGGGCTCCTATTAACAATGAGCAGTTCTTC. Protein sequence: CASSYEGAPINNEQFF.

The chain combines TRBV5-1 with TRBJ2-5; 8 positions agree with TRBD2. This CDR3 region has 17 residues. V gave up 0 bases and J gave up 4 bases; unmatched junction bases: 11. Germline V gives CDR1 SGHRS, CDR2 YFSETQ. The CDR3 loop reads CASSLGSGAGVGETQYF. The DNA of the CDR3 is TGCGCCAGCAGCTTGGGATCGGGAGCGGGAGTAGGAGAGACCCAGTACTTC.

The chain uses TRBV5-6 and TRBJ1-5; TRBD1 matches at 7 bases. Trimming at V came to 4 bases and at J to 3 bases, leaving 10 bases not matched to a gene. Germline assignment: CDR1 SGHDT and CDR2 YYEEEE. CDR3 length equals 16 residues. This CDR3 reads CASSNGQVMPNQPQHF. Written as DNA, the CDR3 is TGTGCCAGCAGCAATGGACAGGTGATGCCCAATCAGCCCCAGCATTTT.

V gene TRBV5-1 combines with J gene TRBJ2-7; a possible D gene is TRBD2 (6 bases). The CDR3 is 14 amino acids. V lost 0 bases and J 1 base, leaving 8 bases between the germline ends. Germline loops: CDR1 SGHRS, CDR2 YFSETQ. The CDR3 loop is CASSLVSGSYEQYV. CDR3 nucleotides: TGCGCCAGCAGCTTGGTTAGCGGATCCTACGAGCAGTACGTC.

This chain connects TRBV15 to TRBJ2-1; tentatively, D is TRBD2 (6 bases). The CDR3 is 13 residues long. Trimming pared 0 bases from V and 15 bases from J, leaving 15 bases between. Looked up from germline, CDR1 is LNHNV and CDR2 is YYDKDF (reference sequence). The CDR3 DNA follows: TGTGCCACCAGCAGAGATCGAGAGGGGACTTTGTTCTTC. It codes for CATSRDREGTLFF. The full variable domain, with the rest looked up from reference TRBV15 and TRBJ2-1, is DAMVIQNPRYQVTQFGKPVTLSCSQTLNHNVMYWYQQKSSQAPKLLFHYYDKDFNNEADTPDNFQSRRPNTSFCFLDIRSPGLGDTAMYLCATSRDREGTLFFGPGTRLTVL.

V and J are TRBV7-9 and TRBJ1-2; no definite D call. The CDR3 sequence is 13 residues long. The V end was cut by 2 bases, the J end by 4 bases, with 8 bases between. The germline V gene has CDR1 SEHNR and CDR2 FQNEAQ (reference sequence). In nucleotides, the CDR3 is TGTGCCAGCAGCTTAAGAACAGTCTATGGCTACACCTTC. The encoded protein is CASSLRTVYGYTF.

The rearrangement uses TRBV5-6 and TRBJ1-2, with D unclear. This CDR3 spans 13 amino acids. V was cut by 4 bases and J by 6 bases, with 13 bases left in between. CDR1 and CDR2 (germline): SGHDT, YYEEEE. The CDR3 here is CASSPTGNDGYTF. Here the CDR3 DNA reads TGTGCCAGCAGCCCGACCGGGAACGATGGCTACACCTTC.

V gene TRBV28 combines with J gene TRBJ1-1; TRBD1 might be the D (5 bases). CDR3 length: 14 residues. Looked up from germline, CDR1 is MDHEN and CDR2 is SYDVKM. The V gene lost 5 bases and the J gene lost 1 base, with 11 bases spanning the gap. CDR3 protein: CASSTQGKNTEAFF. The CDR3 nucleotides read TGTGCCAGCAGTACCCAGGGAAAGAACACTGAAGCTTTCTTT.

V and J are TRBV29-1 and TRBJ2-7; 7 bases match TRBD1. The trim removed 4 bases at V and 6 bases at J, leaving 3 bases unmatched. CDR3 length: 11 amino acids. CDR1 and CDR2 (germline): SQVTM, ANQGSEA. In DNA, the CDR3 is TGCAGCGTTGGGACAGGCGCCGAGCAGTACGTC. This encodes CSVGTGAEQYV.

This clone was recorded only once. The rearrangement joins TRBV29-1 to TRBJ2-1; D is unresolved. CDR3 length: 13 amino acids. V lost 0 bases and J 1 base, leaving 4 bases between the germline ends. Per the germline V gene, CDR1 is SQVTM and CDR2 is ANQGSEA. The CDR3 DNA follows: TGCAGCGTTGAAGAGTTATCCTACAATGAGCAGTTCTTC. Translating gives CSVEELSYNEQFF.

This clone was seen only a few times. V gene TRBV6-5 combines with J gene TRBJ1-4, with TRBD1 matching over 8 bases. J lost 3 bases, V lost 10 bases, and 4 bases had no gene match. The length of the CDR3 is 13 residues. CDR1 and CDR2 from the germline V gene are MNHEY and SVGAGI. CDR3: CAIGQGPNEKLFF. The DNA for the CDR3 is TGTGCCATCGGACAGGGCCCTAATGAAAAACTGTTTTTT.

This chain uses TRBV18 with TRBJ2-3, with D maybe TRBD1 (6 bases). In germline, CDR1 is KGHSH, CDR2 LQKENI. V lost 4 bases to trimming and J lost 2 bases, with 13 bases between them. The CDR3 is made up of 15 amino acids. The CDR3 spells CASSRVGAPTDTQYF. In DNA, the CDR3 is TGTGCCAGCTCACGAGTGGGGGCCCCCACAGATACGCAGTATTTT.

The chain combines TRBV29-1 with TRBJ1-1; no clear D. In germline, CDR1 is SQVTM, CDR2 ANQGSEA. The CDR3 loop spans 11 amino acids. The V gene lost 6 bases and the J gene lost 4 bases, with 9 bases spanning the gap. CDR3 amino acids: CSVSLATEAFF. The CDR3 nucleotides are TGCAGCGTCTCACTAGCCACTGAAGCTTTCTTT.

In regard to this clone: Other DNA sequences in the sample encode the same CDR3. V is TRBV7-3 and J is TRBJ2-6; D is uncertain. The germline V gene has CDR1 SGHTA and CDR2 FQGTGA. This CDR3 has 15 residues. Trimming left V 2 bases short and J 1 base short, with 6 bases between. The chain's CDR3 is CASSLGVSGANVLTF. CDR3 nucleotide sequence: TGTGCCAGCAGCTTAGGAGTTTCTGGGGCCAACGTCCTGACTTTC.

The table lists this clone with a few counts. This CDR3 is CASSAHQTDSPLHF. The CDR3 DNA is TGTGCCAGCAGCGCCCATCAAACTGATTCACCCCTCCACTTT. The V and J genes are TRBV9 and TRBJ1-6; D is unresolved. The CDR3 length is 14 residues. Germline V gene data show CDR1 as SGDLS and CDR2 as YYNGEE. The V and J ends lost 3 bases and 8 bases respectively, with 12 bases between them.